The subject of this entry is one T cell receptor (beta chain). What it binds is unknown. The CDR3 consists of 14 residues. Germline V gives CDR1 MNHNS, CDR2 SASEGT. This entry belongs to a study of monozygotic twins with inflammatory bowel disease. Study-wide results and caveats: IBD patients displayed reduced TCRbeta diversity (inverse Simpson) when set against healthy co-twins.

Following a re-call of the 5' RACE reads, TCRdb has one entry per CDR3 protein and lacks DNA. Recorded for this sample: around 40,000 distinct CDR3 sequences. The chain uses TRBV6-1 and TRBJ1-1; TCRdb's D call of TRBD1 is untestable without DNA. This TCR was sampled from a human donor with ulcerative colitis or Crohn's disease, or a healthy co-twin of an affected twin (not recorded which). The specimen was blood. The CDR3 here is CASSVGGQNTEAFF.